This T cell receptor beta chain was documented in a study of blood T cell repertoires in COVID-19. Study overall: PBMCs, B-cell-depleted T cells, or T cells were the source of the cDNA or gDNA that made up the material.

Cohorts were assigned according to the clinical history that participants reported. This CDR3 is 17 amino acids long. Germline CDR1 and CDR2: LGHNA and YNFKEQ. The V end was cut by 1 base, the J end by 6 bases, with 19 bases between. Source study methods: From reference gene primer amplification, estimates of nucleated cell counts were derived. TCRdb keeps only in-frame clones here, not all; method: immunoSEQ multiplex PCR. V, J and clone size are taken as reported in that table, and D and trimming were inferred from the DNA itself. This sample yields some 300,000 clones, of which around 92% are seen a single time; roughly a tenth belongs to the top ten.

Sequencing was carried out using PBMCs or T cells enriched from blood (not recorded which). V gene TRBV4-2 combines with J gene TRBJ2-1; no clear D. The receptor comes from a woman aged 30 to 39 who had recovered from COVID-19. The CDR3: CASSQAPRTTPGNEQFF. As DNA, the CDR3 is TGTGCCAGCAGCCAAGCTCCCCGAACTACCCCCGGCAATGAGCAGTTCTTC.